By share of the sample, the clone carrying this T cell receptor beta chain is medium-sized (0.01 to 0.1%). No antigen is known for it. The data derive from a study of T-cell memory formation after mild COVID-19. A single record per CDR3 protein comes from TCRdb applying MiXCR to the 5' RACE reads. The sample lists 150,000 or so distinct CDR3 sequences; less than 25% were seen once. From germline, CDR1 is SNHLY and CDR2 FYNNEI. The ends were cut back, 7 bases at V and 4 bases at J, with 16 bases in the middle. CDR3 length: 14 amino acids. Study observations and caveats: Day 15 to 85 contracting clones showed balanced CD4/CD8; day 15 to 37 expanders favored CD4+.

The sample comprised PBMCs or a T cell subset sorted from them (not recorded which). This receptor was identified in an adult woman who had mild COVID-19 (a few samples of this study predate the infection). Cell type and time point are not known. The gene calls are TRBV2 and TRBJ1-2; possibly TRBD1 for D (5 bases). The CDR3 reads CASTMTASSYGYTF. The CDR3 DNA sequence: TGTGCCAGCACCATGACAGCCTCGTCCTATGGCTACACCTTC.